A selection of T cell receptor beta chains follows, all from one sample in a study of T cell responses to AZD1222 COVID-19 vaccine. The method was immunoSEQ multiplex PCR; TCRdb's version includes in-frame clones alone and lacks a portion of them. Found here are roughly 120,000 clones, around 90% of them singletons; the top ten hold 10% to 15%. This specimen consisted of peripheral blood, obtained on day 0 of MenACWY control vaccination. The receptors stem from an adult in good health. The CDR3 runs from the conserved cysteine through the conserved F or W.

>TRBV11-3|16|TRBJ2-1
CASSPGQGASYNEQFF
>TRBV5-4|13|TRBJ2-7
CASSPRDTHEQYF
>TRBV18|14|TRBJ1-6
CASSPSQVDSPLHF
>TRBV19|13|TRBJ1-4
CATRGPTNEKLFF
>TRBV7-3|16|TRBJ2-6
CASSWGERAGANVLTF
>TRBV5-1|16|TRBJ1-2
CASSLLPGQGPGGYTF
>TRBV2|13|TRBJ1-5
CAGRTGWDQPQHF
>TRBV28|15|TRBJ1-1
CASRPTGHWNTEAFF
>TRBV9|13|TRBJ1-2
CASSADTFDGYTF
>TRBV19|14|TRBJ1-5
CASSVYSSNQPQHF
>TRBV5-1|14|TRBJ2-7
CASLQGPGSYEQYF
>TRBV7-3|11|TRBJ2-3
CASSSTDTQYF
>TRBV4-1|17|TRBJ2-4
CASSQVGTLVSQNIQYF
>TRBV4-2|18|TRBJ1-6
CASSQDQAWGQVQSPLHF
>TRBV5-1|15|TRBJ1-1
CASSPGGGSITEAFF
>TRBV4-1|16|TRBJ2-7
CASSQVNLLSYEGQYF
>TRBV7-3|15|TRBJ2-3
CASSPRGGSGDTQYF
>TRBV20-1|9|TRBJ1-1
CSARVEAFF
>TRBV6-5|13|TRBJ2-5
CASRDPPLETQYF
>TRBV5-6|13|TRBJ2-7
CASSYDRGYEQYF
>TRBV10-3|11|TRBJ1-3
CAVTPGNTIYF
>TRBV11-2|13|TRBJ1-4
CASSLDLQEKLFF
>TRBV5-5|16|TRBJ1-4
CASSFITGGPDEKLFF
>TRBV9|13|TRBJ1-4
CASSPQAGEKLFF
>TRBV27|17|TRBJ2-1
CASSLRLAGGPVVEQFF